The 29 T cell receptor beta chains below all came from one sample that was sequenced in a study of blood T cell repertoires in COVID-19. The data were produced by immunoSEQ multiplex PCR, yet TCRdb's version contains in-frame clones alone and is incomplete. Of 55,000 to 75,000 clones listed, 73% are singletons. The sequencing sample was made of peripheral blood. These receptors were obtained from a man in his 60s with acute or convalescent COVID-19.

V and J are TRBV2 and TRBJ2-3; possible D gene TRBD2, 6 bases. The length of the CDR3 is 13 residues. CDR1 is SNHLY and CDR2 is FYNNEI in the germline V gene. The ends were cut back, 7 bases at V and 1 base at J, with 9 bases in the middle. The CDR3 sequence: CASNGRGTDTQYF. CDR3 in DNA: TGTGCCAGCAACGGGAGAGGCACAGATACGCAGTATTTT.

V and J are TRBV18 and TRBJ2-7; 10 nucleotides align to TRBD1. Germline V gives CDR1 KGHSH, CDR2 LQKENI. The CDR3 is 15 residues long. Losses at the gene ends were 3 bases for V and 2 bases for J; bases not matched to a gene: 4. CDR3 region: CASSPTGGDPYEQYV. CDR3 bases: TGTGCCAGCTCACCGACAGGGGGCGACCCCTACGAGCAGTACGTC.

This chain joins TRBV9 and TRBJ1-1; 12 nucleotides agree with TRBD1. The length of the CDR3 is 15 residues. The germline V gene encodes CDR1 SGDLS and CDR2 YYNGEE. Trimming took 4 bases from V and 4 from J; bases not matched to a gene: 5. CDR3 DNA: TGTGCCAGCAGCCATGGGACAGGGGGCGGCACTGAAGCTTTCTTT. It translates to CASSHGTGGGTEAFF.

The rearrangement links TRBV30 to TRBJ1-2, with TRBD1 matching over 9 bases. Germline lookup yields CDR1 GTSNPN and CDR2 SVGIG (reference sequence). With V trimmed by 3 bases and J by 4 bases, 6 bases remained unmatched. The CDR3 runs to 14 residues. The CDR3 protein is CAWRRDRAGYGYTF. The CDR3 DNA is TGTGCCTGGAGGCGGGACAGGGCCGGCTATGGCTACACCTTC. Supplemented by reference TRBV30 and TRBJ1-2, the full variable domain reads SQTIHQWPATLVQPVGSPLSLECTVEGTSNPNLYWYRQAAGRGLQLLFYSVGIGQISSEVPQNLSASRPQDRQFILSSKKLLLSDSGFYLCAWRRDRAGYGYTFGSGTRLTVV.

This chain links TRBV2 with TRBJ2-1; 11 bases align to TRBD2. With 7 bases clipped from V and 8 bases from J, the junction kept 10 bases outside the gene matches. CDR3 length: 15 amino acids. Per the germline V gene, CDR1 is SNHLY and CDR2 is FYNNEI. The CDR3 loop is CASKPNSGRAHEQFF. The CDR3 DNA follows: TGTGCCAGCAAGCCCAATAGCGGGAGGGCCCATGAGCAGTTCTTC.

This rearrangement joins TRBV28 to TRBJ1-5, with 9 bases identical to TRBD1. The germline V gene encodes CDR1 MDHEN and CDR2 SYDVKM. The CDR3 has 13 residues. The J segment lost 5 bases and the V segment lost 10 bases, leaving 6 bases of the junction unmatched. The CDR3 spells CATETGGYQPQHF. CDR3 nucleotides: TGTGCCACCGAAACAGGGGGCTATCAGCCCCAGCATTTT.

The chain has TRBV5-1 and TRBJ2-2, with a tentative D call TRBD1 (7 bases). V was trimmed by 0 bases and J by 4 bases, leaving 10 bases between them. CDR1 SGHRS and CDR2 YFSETQ come from the germline V gene. The length of the CDR3 is 15 residues. The CDR3 coding sequence is TGCGCCAGCAGCTTGGGACAGGGAGGCACCGGGGAGCTGTTTTTT. This translates into CASSLGQGGTGELFF.

The chain links TRBV19 to TRBJ1-3; D is perhaps TRBD1 (6 bases). Germline V gives CDR1 LNHDA, CDR2 SQIVND (reference sequence). With 5 bases removed from V and 0 bases from J, the gap between germline ends came to 8 bases. This CDR3 is 14 amino acids long. This CDR3 is CASSRQDSGNTIYF. The CDR3 nucleotides are TGTGCCAGTAGTCGACAGGACTCTGGAAACACCATATATTTT.

The chain links TRBV9 to TRBJ2-5, with TRBD2 as a possible D gene (7 bases). Germline V gene data show CDR1 as SGDLS and CDR2 as YYNGEE. The CDR3 extends over 15 amino acids. The V end lost 3 bases, the J end lost 2 bases, and 14 bases lay between the germline ends. CDR3 nucleotides: TGTGCCAGCAGCGCTAGGGGGGGACCACAAGAGACCCAGTACTTC. Protein product: CASSARGGPQETQYF.

The J gene is TRBJ1-1, the V gene TRBV4-1, with 7 bases fitting TRBD1. J was trimmed by 3 bases and V by 1 base; bases with no gene match: 11. CDR1 is MGHRA, CDR2 YSYEKL, per germline. This CDR3 is built from 17 residues. CDR3 coding DNA: TGCGCCAGCAGCCAAGCCCTCCTAGGGGGCGGGGACACTGAAGCTTTCTTT. Translating gives CASSQALLGGGDTEAFF.

The rearrangement uses TRBV6-5 and TRBJ2-1, with D maybe TRBD2 (5 bases). The CDR3 is made up of 13 amino acids. The germline V gene has CDR1 MNHEY and CDR2 SVGAGI. Trimming removed 9 bases at V and 3 bases at J, with 12 bases between. CDR3 DNA: TGTGCCAGGAAGACGGGAATCTACAATGAGCAGTTCTTC. Its protein product is CARKTGIYNEQFF.

The CDR3 region is CASSFSIYEQYF. Here the CDR3 DNA reads TGTGCCAGCAGCTTTTCTATCTACGAGCAGTACTTC. V and J are TRBV13 and TRBJ2-7, with D unclear. V lost 3 bases to trimming and J lost 3 bases, with 6 bases between them. This CDR3 region has 12 residues. Germline V gene data show CDR1 as PRHDT and CDR2 as FYEKMQ (reference sequence).

The V gene is TRBV5-6, the J gene TRBJ1-1; TRBD1 matches at 8 bases. This CDR3 comprises 13 residues. Germline CDR1 SGHDT, CDR2 YYEEEE. The J segment lost 5 bases and the V segment lost 5 bases, leaving 5 bases of the junction unmatched. The CDR3 DNA reads as TGTGCCAGCAGGACAGGGGAGAGGACTGAAGCTTTCTTT. Translated, it gives CASRTGERTEAFF. Variable domain in full (rest from reference TRBV5-6 and TRBJ1-1): DAGVTQSPTHLIKTRGQQVTLRCSPKSGHDTVSWYQQALGQGPQFIFQYYEEEERQRGNFPDRFSGHQFPNYSSELNVNALLLGDSALYLCASRTGERTEAFFGQGTRLTVV.

The chain couples TRBV12-3 or TRBV12-4 to TRBJ1-2, with no clear D. This CDR3 has 12 residues. Trimming cost V 2 bases and J 8 bases, with 9 bases left between them. CDR3 loop: CASSLRVRGYTF. As DNA, the CDR3 is TGTGCCAGCAGTTTACGAGTCAGGGGCTACACCTTC.

The chain links TRBV27 to TRBJ1-6; the match to TRBD1 covers 7 bases. The CDR3 extends over 15 amino acids. Germline loops: CDR1 MNHEY, CDR2 SMNVEV (reference sequence). V was pared by 3 bases and J by 10 bases, with 9 bases of the junction left unmatched. As DNA, the CDR3 is TGTGCCAGCAGTTTTATCGGCTCAGGGGGGTCACCCCTCCACTTT. It translates to CASSFIGSGGSPLHF.

V and J are TRBV21-1 and TRBJ2-3; the listed D gene, TRBD1, was not tested against the DNA. TRBV21-1 is a pseudogene segment. The CDR3 has 15 amino acids. The CDR3 here is CASSKGQGEEDTQYF. CDR3 bases: TGTGCCAGCAGCAAAGGACAGGGGGAGGAGGATACGCAGTATTTT.

J is TRBJ1-4 and V is TRBV5-4; D is possibly TRBD1 (5 bases). The CDR3 totals 14 residues. Germline V gives CDR1 SGHNT, CDR2 YYREEE (reference sequence). V lost 0 bases to trimming and J lost 6 bases, with 9 bases between them. For the CDR3, the DNA is TGTGCCAGCAGCTTGGGCAGGGAGGATGAAAAACTGTTTTTT. This gives the protein CASSLGREDEKLFF.

This sequence joins TRBV18 and TRBJ2-3; the match to TRBD1 covers 7 bases. Germline lookup yields CDR1 KGHSH and CDR2 LQKENI. V was pared by 3 bases and J by 2 bases, with 2 bases of the junction left unmatched. The CDR3 runs 14 residues. CDR3 in DNA: TGTGCCAGCTCACCTGACAGGGACACAGATACGCAGTATTTT. Translation: CASSPDRDTDTQYF.

This clone has just a few counts. V usage is TRBV5-6 and J usage is TRBJ1-4; D is undetermined. CDR1 is SGHDT, CDR2 YYEEEE, per germline. Deletions cut 4 bases from V and 8 bases from J, with 15 bases between. The CDR3 has 14 residues. The CDR3: CASSPLRGNEKLFF. The CDR3 region has the DNA TGTGCCAGCAGCCCCCTCCGGGGAAACGAAAAACTGTTTTTT.

V and J are TRBV28 and TRBJ2-4, with D perhaps matching TRBD2 (7 bases). Germline V lookup: CDR1 MDHEN, CDR2 SYDVKM. The CDR3 runs to 16 residues. The V end was cut by 1 base, the J end by 1 base, with 11 bases between. The DNA for the CDR3 is TGTGCCAGCAGTTTATATCGGGGGGCGGCCAAAAACATTCAGTACTTC. It is translated as CASSLYRGAAKNIQYF.

The V call is TRBV30, the J call TRBJ1-1; D might be TRBD1 (5 bases). Germline CDR1 and CDR2: GTSNPN and SVGIG (reference sequence). The CDR3 runs to 14 residues. V was trimmed by 4 bases and J by 3 bases, leaving 15 bases between them. The DNA for the CDR3 is TGTGCCTGGATAGCCCAGGCGACAGACACTGAAGCTTTCTTT. Translation gives CAWIAQATDTEAFF.

The rearrangement uses TRBV3-1 (or the pseudogene TRBV3-2) and TRBJ2-3; 7 bases match TRBD1. The length of the CDR3 is 16 residues. Unmatched junction bases numbered 4, after V lost 0 bases and J lost 1 base. Germline V CDR1 and CDR2: LGHDT, YNNKEL (reference sequence). Here the CDR3 reads CASSQETGEGTDTQYF. As DNA, the CDR3 is TGTGCCAGCAGCCAAGAAACAGGGGAAGGCACAGATACGCAGTATTTT.

There are a few counts of this clone. This rearrangement joins TRBV3-1 (or the pseudogene TRBV3-2) to TRBJ2-1, with D tentatively TRBD2 (5 bases). The CDR3 length is 13 residues. Germline CDR1 LGHDT, CDR2 YNNKEL (reference sequence). V gave up 0 bases and J gave up 12 bases, with 12 bases separating them. For the CDR3, the DNA is TGTGCCAGCAGCCAAGATTGGCTTGCGGGGCAGTTCTTC. It specifies CASSQDWLAGQFF.

V gene TRBV27 combines with J gene TRBJ1-5, with D uncertain. Looked up from germline, CDR1 is MNHEY and CDR2 is SMNVEV (reference sequence). Trimming stripped 2 bases from V and 5 bases from J, with 7 bases between. The CDR3 extends over 13 amino acids. The CDR3 bases are TGTGCCAGCAGTTTAAACAGATATCAGCCCCAGCATTTT. It translates to CASSLNRYQPQHF.

The rearrangement links TRBV29-1 to TRBJ2-6, with D possibly matching TRBD1 (6 bases). The CDR3 spans 14 residues. From germline, CDR1 is SQVTM and CDR2 ANQGSEA. The V end was cut by 4 bases, the J end by 4 bases, with 11 bases between. CDR3 nucleotides: TGCAGCGTTGCCCCAGGGGCGGGGGCCAACGTCCTGACTTTC. Protein product: CSVAPGAGANVLTF.

The chain combines TRBV19 with TRBJ2-5; TRBD1 agrees at 9 bases. CDR1 and CDR2 (germline): LNHDA, SQIVND (reference sequence). The CDR3 is 18 amino acids. V lost 3 bases to trimming and J lost 0 bases; unmatched junction nucleotides: 11. DNA for the CDR3: TGTGCCAGTAGTATCCTGTCGGGGGACAGGGCATACCAAGAGACCCAGTACTTC. Residues: CASSILSGDRAYQETQYF.

This chain joins TRBV5-1 and TRBJ2-1; D perhaps matches TRBD2 (6 bases). Trimming removed 6 bases from V and 5 bases from J, with 15 bases in between. This CDR3 comprises 14 residues. The V gene's germline CDR1 is SGHRS and CDR2 YFSETQ. CDR3 protein: CASTRETGNNEQFF. The CDR3 DNA sequence: TGCGCCAGCACCCGGGAGACTGGAAACAATGAGCAGTTCTTC.

This clone has only a few counts. This sequence joins TRBV19 and TRBJ2-3; TRBD2 matches 8 bases. The CDR3 length is 15 residues. V shed 5 bases and J 2 bases; nucleotides not matched to a gene: 6. Germline CDR1 and CDR2: LNHDA and SQIVND (reference sequence). This CDR3 reads CASSPAGAATDTQYF. DNA for the CDR3: TGTGCCAGTAGTCCAGCGGGGGCGGCCACAGATACGCAGTATTTT.

In this sample, this clone turned up many times. The chain combines TRBV24-1 with TRBJ1-5; D possibly corresponds to TRBD1 (5 bases). The germline gives CDR1 KGHDR, CDR2 SFDVKD. Trimming removed 12 bases from V and 5 bases from J, with 13 bases in between. This CDR3 is 12 amino acids long. CDR3 region: CASARGDQPQHF. CDR3 sequence (DNA): TGTGCCTCTGCTCGGGGGGATCAGCCCCAGCATTTT.